These 18 T cell receptor beta chains share one sample of origin, sequenced in a study of PD-L1 blockade in urothelial cancer. Time point in this sample: pretreatment peripheral blood. Here immunoSEQ multiplex PCR was the method, and the copy in TCRdb shows in-frame clones only, minus some. There are about 74,000 clones in the sample; around 90% occur only once, and approximately 4.5% lies in the top ten. Sequenced here: PBMCs, sampled around atezolizumab (anti-PD-L1) treatment. These receptors came from a man between 65 and 85 years old with urothelial cancer.

This chain uses TRBV27 with TRBJ2-3, with 10 nucleotides matching TRBD1. V gave up 2 bases and J gave up 7 bases; unmatched junction bases: 3. Germline CDR1 is MNHEY and CDR2 is SMNVEV (reference sequence). This CDR3 has 14 residues. The CDR3 loop is CASSLGTGANTQYF. The DNA for the CDR3 is TGTGCCAGCAGTTTAGGGACAGGGGCAAATACGCAGTATTTT.

This clone was found once. This chain links TRBV27 with TRBJ2-2; the D is unclear. The CDR3 is 14 residues long. Germline V gene data show CDR1 as MNHEY and CDR2 as SMNVEV (reference sequence). Deletions cut 7 bases from V and 0 bases from J, with 9 bases between. The CDR3 nucleotides are TGTGCCAGCATGTGGTCAGCGAACACCGGGGAGCTGTTTTTT. The encoded protein is CASMWSANTGELFF.

This chain uses TRBV30 with TRBJ2-3; the D is unclear. V lost 3 bases to trimming and J lost 1 base, with 11 bases between them. The CDR3 has 14 amino acids. Germline CDR1 is GTSNPN and CDR2 is SVGIG (reference sequence). CDR3 bases: TGTGCCTGGAGGGTCGCGCATGGCACAGATACGCAGTATTTT. It yields the protein CAWRVAHGTDTQYF.

This chain uses TRBV5-1 with TRBJ2-1, with D hard to call. Germline V gives CDR1 SGHRS, CDR2 YFSETQ. V dropped 0 bases and J dropped 6 bases, with 7 bases sitting between them. The CDR3 has 13 residues. The CDR3 nucleotides read TGCGCCAGCAGCTTGGATCGAGCCAATGAGCAGTTCTTC. Protein product: CASSLDRANEQFF. Full variable domain (outside the CDR3, taken from reference TRBV5-1 and TRBJ2-1): KAGVTQTPRYLIKTRGQQVTLSCSPISGHRSVSWYQQTPGQGLQFLFEYFSETQRNKGNFPGRFSGRQFSNSRSEMNVSTLELGDSALYLCASSLDRANEQFFGPGTRLTVL.

V usage is TRBV11-2 and J usage is TRBJ2-1, with 8 nucleotides matching TRBD2. The V segment lost 1 base and the J segment 7 bases; nucleotides outside the gene matches: 6. This CDR3 is 15 amino acids long. CDR1 and CDR2 (germline): SGHAT, FQNNGV. The CDR3 nucleotides are TGTGCCAGCAGCTTAGCGGGAGGGCCAAGGAATGAGCAGTTCTTC. This encodes CASSLAGGPRNEQFF.

As concerns this clone: One end of the junction does not line up with germline, which may come from a read error. This chain links TRBV11-3 with TRBJ2-3, with 9 bases that match TRBD1. This CDR3 spans 15 amino acids. Looked up from germline, CDR1 is SGHNT and CDR2 is YENEEA. The CDR3 nucleotides read TGTGCGAGCACCTGGACAGGGGCCCCGTTGGATACGCAGTATTTT. Translating it yields CASTWTGAPLDTQYF.

V and J are TRBV28 and TRBJ2-7; 14 bases match TRBD2. CDR3 length: 14 amino acids. Germline V lookup: CDR1 MDHEN, CDR2 SYDVKM. The J segment lost 6 bases and the V segment lost 6 bases, leaving 4 bases of the junction unmatched. The CDR3 sequence is CASSQTSGRAEQYF. The CDR3 nucleotides read TGTGCCAGCAGCCAGACTAGCGGGAGGGCCGAGCAGTACTTC.

The rearrangement joins TRBV7-6 to TRBJ1-4; no clear D gene. The CDR3 extends over 14 amino acids. Per the germline V gene, CDR1 is SGHVS and CDR2 is FNYEAQ. V lost 1 base and J lost 7, with 10 bases in between. The CDR3 bases are TGTGCCAGCAGCTTAGGAGGGCTGGGTGAAAAACTGTTTTTT. It translates to CASSLGGLGEKLFF.

This clone was detected once. The chain joins TRBV14 to TRBJ1-1; maybe TRBD1 (6 bases). The V gene lost 0 bases and the J gene lost 6 bases, with 11 bases spanning the gap. CDR1 SGHDN and CDR2 FVKESK come from the germline V gene. The CDR3 is 14 residues long. For the CDR3, the DNA is TGTGCCAGCAGCCAAGATATCAAGGGGGCTGAAGCTTTCTTT. Protein product: CASSQDIKGAEAFF.

The gene calls are TRBV27 and TRBJ2-2; TRBD2 aligns across 12 bases. Germline CDR1 is MNHEY and CDR2 is SMNVEV (reference sequence). The trim removed 6 bases at V and 4 bases at J, leaving 6 bases unmatched. The CDR3 sequence is 16 residues long. The CDR3, as DNA: TGTGCCAGCAGCCCGGGACTAGCGGGTTTCACCGGGGAGCTGTTTTTT. This encodes CASSPGLAGFTGELFF.

V and J are TRBV28 and TRBJ1-1; 9 bases are shared with TRBD1. With 6 bases clipped from V and 5 bases from J, the junction kept 13 bases outside the gene matches. CDR1 is MDHEN, CDR2 SYDVKM, per germline. The CDR3 has 16 amino acids. CDR3: CASRSIPGTGRTEAFF. The CDR3 DNA reads TGTGCCAGCAGATCGATACCCGGGACAGGGAGAACTGAAGCTTTCTTT.

The chain combines TRBV9 with TRBJ2-1; 10 bases are a match to TRBD1. CDR1 is SGDLS, CDR2 YYNGEE, per germline. The CDR3 is 14 residues long. Trimming at V came to 0 bases and at J to 9 bases, leaving 3 bases not matched to a gene. The CDR3 DNA follows: TGTGCCAGCAGCGTAGCGGGACAGGGGATTGAGCAGTTCTTC. Translation gives CASSVAGQGIEQFF.

The chain has TRBV2 and TRBJ2-3, with 8 bases matching TRBD1. CDR1 and CDR2 from the germline V gene are SNHLY and FYNNEI. The V gene end was trimmed by 9 bases and the J gene end by 6 bases; junction bases not matched to a gene: 8. The CDR3 has 13 amino acids. The CDR3 nucleotides read TGTGCCAGTCGACGGGACAGGTCGGATACGCAGTATTTT. Its protein is CASRRDRSDTQYF. The full variable domain, completed using reference TRBV2 and TRBJ2-3, is EPEVTQTPSHQVTQMGQEVILRCVPISNHLYFYWYRQILGQKVEFLVSFYNNEISEKSEIFDDQFSVERPDGSNFTLKIRSTKLEDSAMYFCASRRDRSDTQYFGPGTRLTVL.

The chain's CDR3 is CSVLSVDTQYF. The CDR3, as DNA: TGCAGCGTTCTTAGCGTAGATACGCAGTATTTT. This chain joins TRBV29-1 and TRBJ2-3, with a weak D call TRBD2 (5 bases). The length of the CDR3 is 11 residues. The germline gives CDR1 SQVTM, CDR2 ANQGSEA. Trimming cost V 5 bases and J 5 bases, with 8 bases left between them.

This clone was picked up a small number of times. The rearrangement uses TRBV6-6 and TRBJ2-7; TRBD2 aligns across 9 bases. This CDR3 has 15 amino acids. The ends lost 3 bases at V and 5 bases at J; junction bases unmatched: 8. The V gene's germline CDR1 is MNHNY and CDR2 SVGAGI (reference sequence). The CDR3 protein is CASSYNSGSQDEQYF. DNA for the CDR3: TGTGCCAGCAGTTATAATAGCGGGAGCCAGGACGAGCAGTACTTC.

The J gene is TRBJ2-2, the V gene TRBV10-3, with D maybe TRBD1 (5 bases). Trimming took 7 bases from V and 5 from J, leaving 8 bases between them. Per the germline V gene, CDR1 is ENHRY and CDR2 is SYGVKD. This CDR3 comprises 12 residues. The CDR3 here is CAINKGTGELFF. The CDR3 nucleotides are TGTGCCATCAATAAGGGGACCGGGGAGCTGTTTTTT.

The count of this clone is one. V usage is TRBV5-1 and J usage is TRBJ1-2; D not resolved. The CDR3 consists of 14 residues. The germline V gene encodes CDR1 SGHRS and CDR2 YFSETQ. V gave up 0 bases and J gave up 0 bases, with 6 bases separating them. The CDR3 region is CASSLGSSNYGYTF. In nucleotides, the CDR3 is TGCGCCAGCAGCTTGGGCAGTTCTAACTATGGCTACACCTTC.

This chain joins TRBV2 and TRBJ1-5; D gene unclear. V lost 1 base, J lost 0 bases, and 10 bases lay in between. Germline assignment: CDR1 SNHLY and CDR2 FYNNEI. The CDR3 has 16 amino acids. CDR3 nucleotide sequence: TGTGCCAGCAGTGAAGAAGGACGGGGTAGCAATCAGCCCCAGCATTTT. It yields the protein CASSEEGRGSNQPQHF.